Presented here are 16 T cell receptor beta chains from one specimen sequenced in a study of breast tumors, draining lymph nodes, adjacent tissues. The lymph nodes were axillary draining lymph nodes from breast cancer patients. TCRdb fed the multiplex PCR reads into MiXCR, producing one record per CDR3 protein. The sample contains approximately 130,000 distinct CDR3 sequences, 21% of which appear only once. The sequenced sample consisted of axillary lymph node tissue. All receptors derive from a female donor with breast cancer. Some clones in this sample may be carry-over from other donors' samples.

This clonotype was seen at least ten times. The chain links TRBV7-9 to TRBJ2-3; TRBD2 agrees at 9 bases. The V gene's germline CDR1 is SEHNR and CDR2 FQNEAQ (reference sequence). CDR3 length equals 20 residues. Unmatched junction bases numbered 19, after V lost 4 bases and J lost 2 bases. CDR3 nucleotides: TGTGCCAGCAGCTCCCCGACGGGGTTATGGCGGGAGGGAACCACAGATACGCAGTATTTT. Its protein is CASSSPTGLWREGTTDTQYF.

Ten or more counts support this clonotype. CDR3 nucleotide sequence: TGTGCCAGCAGCCCTAAGCGGGATTCATGGGATACGCAGTATTTT. Amino acid sequence: CASSPKRDSWDTQYF. V is TRBV4-2 and J is TRBJ2-3; 7 nucleotides align to TRBD2. The length of the CDR3 is 15 residues. V trimming: 4 bases; J trimming: 6 bases; junction bases outside the gene matches: 10. CDR1 and CDR2 (germline): LGHNA, YNFKEQ.

This clonotype was counted ten times or more. This chain links TRBV7-9 with TRBJ2-1; 8 positions agree with TRBD2. This CDR3 has 15 amino acids. The ends lost 6 bases at V and 7 bases at J; junction bases unmatched: 11. Germline CDR1 and CDR2: SEHNR and FQNEAQ (reference sequence). In DNA, the CDR3 is TGTGCCAGCAGACCACCGGGACTAGACAAGAATGAGCAGTTCTTC. It is translated as CASRPPGLDKNEQFF. The full variable domain, rest sourced from reference TRBV7-9 and TRBJ2-1, is DTGVSQNPRHKITKRGQNVTFRCDPISEHNRLYWYRQTLGQGPEFLTYFQNEAQLEKSRLLSDRFSAERPKGSFSTLEIQRTEQGDSAMYLCASRPPGLDKNEQFFGPGTRLTVL.

This clonotype was seen only a few times. The chain is built from TRBV28 and TRBJ1-5; D not certain. This CDR3 is built from 13 residues. The germline V and J ends were trimmed by 6 bases and 8 bases, with 14 bases remaining between them. Germline loops: CDR1 MDHEN, CDR2 SYDVKM. This CDR3 reads CASSRRPGEPQHF. DNA of the CDR3: TGTGCCAGCAGCCGTAGACCGGGTGAGCCCCAGCATTTT.

At least ten counts were recorded for this clonotype. The rearrangement links TRBV15 to TRBJ1-5, with no clear D. Germline lookup yields CDR1 LNHNV and CDR2 YYDKDF (reference sequence). V was pared by 0 bases and J by 8 bases, with 17 bases between. This CDR3 comprises 16 residues. The CDR3 protein is CATSRDYRRVGKPQHF. CDR3 DNA: TGTGCCACCAGCAGAGATTACCGACGGGTGGGGAAGCCCCAGCATTTT.

This clonotype was counted many times. This sequence joins TRBV5-1 and TRBJ2-3; possible D gene TRBD2, 5 bases. Trimming took off 2 bases at V and 4 bases at J, with 14 bases between the two ends. Germline values: CDR1 SGHRS, CDR2 YFSETQ. CDR3 length equals 15 residues. The CDR3 DNA reads as TGCGCCAGCAGCTTAGCTTCCGGGGTTTCAGATACGCAGTATTTT. It is translated as CASSLASGVSDTQYF.

This clonotype was observed a handful of times. This rearrangement joins TRBV19 to TRBJ1-5; D may be TRBD1 (5 bases). Germline V gives CDR1 LNHDA, CDR2 SQIVND (reference sequence). The CDR3 consists of 15 residues. V was cut by 3 bases and J by 4 bases, with 13 bases left in between. The CDR3 bases are TGTGCCAGTAGTATCGGGATCCAGGGTAATCAGCCCCAGCATTTT. This codes for CASSIGIQGNQPQHF.

This clonotype was seen only a few times. J is TRBJ1-1 and V is TRBV30, with D unresolved. The CDR3 spans 14 residues. Per germline, CDR1 GTSNPN and CDR2 SVGIG (reference sequence). V lost 7 bases to trimming and J lost 4 bases, with 19 bases between them. CDR3 sequence (DNA): TGTGCCTTTAAATATTCGGACGGCCGCACTGAAGCTTTCTTT. It translates to CAFKYSDGRTEAFF.

This clonotype was recorded at least ten times. This sequence joins TRBV7-7 and TRBJ2-5, with D perhaps matching TRBD2 (6 bases). Germline V CDR1 and CDR2: SSHAT, FNYEAQ (reference sequence). This CDR3 comprises 13 residues. For the CDR3, the DNA is TGTGCTAGCTCGGGACTCAAGGAGGGGACCCAGTACTTC. Residues: CASSGLKEGTQYF.

The table lists this clonotype with a few counts. The chain couples TRBV2 to TRBJ1-5; D possibly corresponds to TRBD1 (6 bases). The germline V gene encodes CDR1 SNHLY and CDR2 FYNNEI. Trimming cost V 4 bases and J 4 bases, with 11 bases left between them. This CDR3 contains 14 residues. The DNA of the CDR3 is TGTGCCAGCAGTGTCGTTAGGGGGAATCAGCCCCAGCATTTT. Protein: CASSVVRGNQPQHF.

This clonotype was counted at least ten times. The chain is built from TRBV6-5 and TRBJ2-1, with 8 bases lining up with TRBD2. Germline CDR1 is MNHEY and CDR2 is SVGAGI. V gave up 5 bases and J gave up 7 bases; unmatched junction bases: 10. CDR3 length: 15 amino acids. Written as DNA, the CDR3 is TGTGCCAGCAGTGCCTCGGGGACTAGGAAGAATGAGCAGTTCTTC. Its protein product is CASSASGTRKNEQFF.

Remarks on this clonotype: This may be a read error, as it is one base from a much larger clone. This chain uses TRBV12-3 or TRBV12-4 with TRBJ2-1, with 8 bases aligning to TRBD2. The CDR3 spans 15 residues. CDR3 DNA sequence: TGTGCCAGCAGTAACCAGCGGGAGATCTACGATGAGCAGTTCTTC. Amino acid sequence: CASSNQREIYDEQFF.

On this clonotype itself: Just one base apart from a much larger clone, this may be a read error. V and J are TRBV30 and TRBJ2-7, with a possible D match to TRBD1 (5 bases). The CDR3 totals 12 residues. The V end lost 5 bases, the J end lost 2 bases, and 10 bases lay between the germline ends. Germline V CDR1 and CDR2: GTSNPN, SVGIG (reference sequence). The CDR3 region has the DNA TGTGCCTGGGGGGCAGGTCCCTACGAGCAGTACTTC. Translation gives CAWGAGPYEQYF.

The V call is TRBV4-2, the J call TRBJ2-1; TRBD2 matches 8 bases. V dropped 4 bases and J dropped 9; count of bases not matched to a gene: 14. There are 16 residues in the CDR3. Per the germline V gene, CDR1 is LGHNA and CDR2 is YNFKEQ. The CDR3 bases are TGTGCCAGCAGCCCCGAGGGGAGCGGGAGTAGCGGTGAGCAGTTCTTC. This encodes CASSPEGSGSSGEQFF.

This clonotype was observed at least ten times. The chain has TRBV7-2 and TRBJ2-5; D gene ambiguous. Trimming pared 3 bases from V and 5 bases from J, leaving 10 bases between. This CDR3 contains 13 residues. Germline CDR1 is SGHTA and CDR2 is FQGNSA. The CDR3 DNA reads as TGTGCCAGCAGCTTCGTGAGTTCGGAGACCCAGTACTTC. Translated, it gives CASSFVSSETQYF.

With regard to this clonotype: Possible read error: a much larger clone is one base away. The chain has TRBV5-8 and TRBJ2-5; TRBD2 is a possible D gene (6 bases). This CDR3 is 12 amino acids long. CDR1 and CDR2 (germline): SGHTS, YDEGEE. CDR3 amino acids: CSSSWGVETQYF. The CDR3 DNA reads TGTTCCAGCAGCTGGGGGGTTGAGACCCAGTACTTC.